The 8 T cell receptor beta chains in this list originate from one sample, sequenced in a study of identical twins. MiXCR was run by TCRdb on the 5' RACE reads, yielding one entry per CDR3 protein. The data hold fewer than 250,000 distinct CDR3 sequences, with around 7.6% observed a single time. These sequences were also reported in another study, on yellow fever vaccine responses in identical twins.

The sample was CD8+ T cells sorted from blood. These receptors were collected from a woman aged 18-30 years in good health.

This clonotype has ten or more counts. V usage is TRBV29-1 and J usage is TRBJ2-1; 12 bases align to TRBD1. V shed 4 bases, J shed 9 bases, and the junction held 13 bases outside the gene matches. The CDR3 sequence is 16 residues long. The germline V gene encodes CDR1 SQVTM and CDR2 ANQGSEA. CDR3 amino acids: CSVVGVGTGGFGEQFF. The CDR3 coding sequence is TGCAGCGTTGTTGGTGTGGGGACAGGGGGCTTCGGTGAGCAGTTCTTC.

The J gene is TRBJ2-1, the V gene TRBV7-8; D is ambiguous. Germline V lookup: CDR1 SGHVS, CDR2 FQNEAQ. The CDR3 is made up of 14 amino acids. V lost 2 bases and J lost 0, with 5 bases in between. The CDR3: CASSLRVSYNEQFF. DNA of the CDR3: TGTGCCAGCAGCTTACGCGTCTCCTACAATGAGCAGTTCTTC.

The DNA for the CDR3 is TGTGCCAGCAGCACCCGAGACGGTGCAGATACGCAGTATTTT. Amino acids: CASSTRDGADTQYF. J is TRBJ2-3 and V is TRBV6-2 or TRBV6-3; no clear D. Per germline, CDR1 MNHEY and CDR2 SVGEGT. This CDR3 has 14 residues. V was clipped by 6 bases and J by 4 bases, with 14 bases between them.

As for this clonotype: A much larger clone differs by one base, so this may be a read error. This chain connects TRBV3-1 to TRBJ2-3, with TRBD2 matching over 9 bases. Trimming at V came to 11 bases and at J to 0 bases, leaving 9 bases not matched to a gene. Germline V gene lookup returns CDR1 LGHDT and CDR2 YNNKEL (reference sequence). The CDR3 extends over 15 amino acids. CDR3 protein: CACTLGLASTDTQYF. The CDR3 coding sequence is TGTGCCTGCACCCTGGGACTAGCCAGCACAGATACGCAGTATTTT.

Worth noting for this clonotype: At one end the junction does not follow the germline gene, possibly because of a read error. The rearrangement links TRBV20-1 to TRBJ2-7; D perhaps matches TRBD2 (5 bases). This CDR3 comprises 16 residues. CDR1 is DFQATT, CDR2 SNEGSKA, per germline (reference sequence). The CDR3 region has the DNA TGCTGTGCTAGAGATCAGGAGACACGTGGACTCTACGAGCAGTACTTC. As protein: CCARDQETRGLYEQYF.

This clonotype was detected only a few times. This chain connects TRBV2 to TRBJ1-1, with TRBD1 matching over 9 bases. V was clipped by 8 bases and J by 1 base; unmatched bases: 2. The CDR3 loop spans 13 amino acids. CDR1 and CDR2 from the germline V gene are SNHLY and FYNNEI. CDR3 coding DNA: TGTGCCAGCGGACAGGGGCCGAACACTGAAGCTTTCTTT. Translating it yields CASGQGPNTEAFF.

This clonotype turned up a few times. The gene calls are TRBV11-2 and TRBJ2-1, with unresolved D. V was cut by 4 bases and J by 6 bases, with 16 bases left in between. The CDR3 is 15 amino acids. CDR1 and CDR2 (germline): SGHAT, FQNNGV. CDR3 nucleotides: TGTGCCAGCAGCTACAATACCCTTTCGGGCAATGAGCAGTTCTTC. Translation: CASSYNTLSGNEQFF.

The chain carries TRBV7-9 and TRBJ1-2; the D is unclear. CDR1 and CDR2 (germline): SEHNR, FQNEAQ (reference sequence). This CDR3 contains 14 residues. V shed 1 base and J shed 2 bases, with 8 bases lying between them. Here the CDR3 reads CASSLVALNYGYTF. CDR3 DNA sequence: TGTGCCAGCAGCTTAGTAGCTTTAAACTATGGCTACACCTTC.